Detailed here is one T cell receptor (beta chain). Its antigen is currently unknown. This specimen belongs to a study of siplizumab effects on memory and regulatory T cells. Study-level points and caveats: Contribution to the alloresponse seemed major for naive T cells, which also seemed more diverse than memory cells. Few alloreactive clones mapped to unstimulated subsets. Naive versus memory phenotype went unassigned for roughly 75-96% of proliferating CD4+ or CD8+ clones. Under siplizumab, an average approximately 69% of mappable alloreactive CD4+ clones were Treg-derived, compared with approximately 30% in controls.

Germline V lookup: CDR1 MNHEY, CDR2 SVGAGI. V lost 2 bases and J lost 1, with 9 bases in between. The CDR3 sequence is 15 residues long. The protocol was immunoSEQ multiplex PCR, while the TCRdb copy is restricted to in-frame clones and leaves out a portion. There are over 85,000 clones in the sample; approximately 93% occur only once, and 5.5% to 7.5% lies in the top ten. This chain uses TRBV6-5 with TRBJ2-1, with D perhaps assigned TRBD1 or TRBD2 (5 bases each). This TCR came from a human donor in good health. Sequencing input: CD8+ T cells sorted from blood. CDR3 nucleotide sequence: TGTGCCAGCAGTTACCTTGGGGGTTCCTACAATGAGCAGTTCTTC. Residues: CASSYLGGSYNEQFF.